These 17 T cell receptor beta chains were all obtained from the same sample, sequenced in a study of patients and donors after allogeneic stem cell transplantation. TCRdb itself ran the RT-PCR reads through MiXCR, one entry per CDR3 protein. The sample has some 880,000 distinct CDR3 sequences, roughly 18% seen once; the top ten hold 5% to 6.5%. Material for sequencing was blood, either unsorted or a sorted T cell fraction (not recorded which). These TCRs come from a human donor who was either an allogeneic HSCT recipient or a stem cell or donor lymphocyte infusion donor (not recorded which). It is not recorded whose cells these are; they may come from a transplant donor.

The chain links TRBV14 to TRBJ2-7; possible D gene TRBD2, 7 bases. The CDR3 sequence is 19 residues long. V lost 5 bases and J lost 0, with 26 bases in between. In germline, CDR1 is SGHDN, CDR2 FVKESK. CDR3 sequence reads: CASSSIGGPHQISSYEQYF. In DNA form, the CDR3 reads TGTGCCAGCAGCTCAATCGGGGGGCCCCATCAGATTAGCTCCTACGAGCAGTACTTC. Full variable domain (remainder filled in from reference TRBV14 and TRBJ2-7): EAGVTQFPSHSVIEKGQTVTLRCDPISGHDNLYWYRRVMGKEIKFLLHFVKESKQDESGMPNNRFLAERTGGTYSTLKVQPAELEDSGVYFCASSSIGGPHQISSYEQYFGPGTRLTVT.

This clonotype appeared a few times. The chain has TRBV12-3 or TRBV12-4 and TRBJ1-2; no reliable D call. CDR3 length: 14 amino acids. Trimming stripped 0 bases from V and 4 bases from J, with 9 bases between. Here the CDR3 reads CASSLAGLGYGYTF. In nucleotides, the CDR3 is TGTGCCAGCAGTTTAGCCGGGCTCGGCTATGGCTACACCTTC.

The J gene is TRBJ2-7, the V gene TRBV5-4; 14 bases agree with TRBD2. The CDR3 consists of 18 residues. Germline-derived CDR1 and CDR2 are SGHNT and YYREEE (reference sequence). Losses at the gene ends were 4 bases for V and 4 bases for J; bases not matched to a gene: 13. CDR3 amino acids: CASSGGTSGGGFRYEQYF. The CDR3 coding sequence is TGTGCCAGCAGCGGGGGGACTAGCGGGGGTGGTTTTAGGTACGAGCAGTACTTC.

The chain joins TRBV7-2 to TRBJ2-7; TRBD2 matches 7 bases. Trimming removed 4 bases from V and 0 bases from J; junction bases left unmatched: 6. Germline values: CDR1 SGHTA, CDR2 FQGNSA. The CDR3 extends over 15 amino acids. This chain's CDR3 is CASSSNGGFSYEQYF. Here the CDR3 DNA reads TGTGCCAGCAGCTCCAACGGGGGGTTCTCCTACGAGCAGTACTTC.

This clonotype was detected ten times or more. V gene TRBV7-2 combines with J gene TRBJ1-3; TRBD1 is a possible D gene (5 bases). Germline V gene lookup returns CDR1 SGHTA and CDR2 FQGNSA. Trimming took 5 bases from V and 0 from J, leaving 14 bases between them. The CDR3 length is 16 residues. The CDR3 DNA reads TGTGCCAGCAGCAGGGGACGGCCCGACTCTGGAAACACCATATATTTT. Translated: CASSRGRPDSGNTIYF.

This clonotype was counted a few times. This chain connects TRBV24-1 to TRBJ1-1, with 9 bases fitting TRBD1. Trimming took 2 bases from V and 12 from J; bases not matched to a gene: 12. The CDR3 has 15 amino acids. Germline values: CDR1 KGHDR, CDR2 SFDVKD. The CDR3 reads CATSDSKSRDRETFF. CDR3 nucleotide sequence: TGTGCCACCAGTGATTCGAAGTCCCGGGACAGGGAAACTTTCTTT.

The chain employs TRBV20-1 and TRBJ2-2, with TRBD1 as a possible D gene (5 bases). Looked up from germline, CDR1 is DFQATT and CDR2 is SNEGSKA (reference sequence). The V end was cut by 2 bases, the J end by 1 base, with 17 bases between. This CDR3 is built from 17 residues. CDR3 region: CSARSVPGFKNTGELFF. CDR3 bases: TGCAGTGCTAGATCGGTACCAGGGTTTAAGAACACCGGGGAGCTGTTTTTT.

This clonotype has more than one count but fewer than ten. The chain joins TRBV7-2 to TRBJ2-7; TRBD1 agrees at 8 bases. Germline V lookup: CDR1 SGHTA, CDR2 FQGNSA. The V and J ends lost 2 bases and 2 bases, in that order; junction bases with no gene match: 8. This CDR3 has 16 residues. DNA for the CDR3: TGTGCCAGCAGCTTATGGTCCGGGGACAGGACCTACGAGCAGTACTTC. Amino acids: CASSLWSGDRTYEQYF. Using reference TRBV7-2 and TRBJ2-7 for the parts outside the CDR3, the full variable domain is GAGVSQSPSNKVTEKGKDVELRCDPISGHTALYWYRQSLGQGLEFLIYFQGNSAPDKSGLPSDRFSAERTGGSVSTLTIQRTQQEDSAVYLCASSLWSGDRTYEQYFGPGTRLTVT.

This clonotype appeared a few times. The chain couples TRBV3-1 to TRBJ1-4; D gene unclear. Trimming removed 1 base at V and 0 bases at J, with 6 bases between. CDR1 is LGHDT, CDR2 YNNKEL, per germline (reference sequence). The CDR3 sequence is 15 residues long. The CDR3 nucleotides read TGTGCCAGCAGCCAAGTTTCTGCAACTAATGAAAAACTGTTTTTT. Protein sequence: CASSQVSATNEKLFF.

CDR3 nucleotides: TGTGCCAGCAGACGAGCGGGCAGCTCCTACAATGAGCAGTTCTTC. Its translation: CASRRAGSSYNEQFF. The V gene is TRBV6-1, the J gene TRBJ2-1, with D possibly TRBD2 on 6 matching bases. The CDR3 is made up of 15 amino acids. Germline V gene data show CDR1 as MNHNS and CDR2 as SASEGT. Trimming removed 6 bases from V and 0 bases from J, with 12 bases in between.

This CDR3 is CASSLAEYDEQYF. In DNA, the CDR3 is TGTGCCAGCAGTTTGGCGGAGTACGACGAGCAGTACTTC. The chain couples TRBV28 to TRBJ2-7, with no clear D. The CDR3 is 13 residues long. The V gene lost 3 bases and the J gene lost 5 bases, with 11 bases spanning the gap. The V gene's germline CDR1 is MDHEN and CDR2 SYDVKM.

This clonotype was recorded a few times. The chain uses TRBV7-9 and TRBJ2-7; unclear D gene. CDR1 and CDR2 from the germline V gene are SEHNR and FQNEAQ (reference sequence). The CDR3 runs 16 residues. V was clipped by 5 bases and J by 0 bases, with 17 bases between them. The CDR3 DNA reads TGTGCCAGCAGCGCTAACCAGGTTTCTAGCTCCTACGAGCAGTACTTC. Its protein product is CASSANQVSSSYEQYF.

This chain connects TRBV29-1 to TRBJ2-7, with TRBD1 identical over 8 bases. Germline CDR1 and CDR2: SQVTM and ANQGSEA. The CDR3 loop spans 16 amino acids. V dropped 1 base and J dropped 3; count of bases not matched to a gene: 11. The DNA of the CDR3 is TGCAGCGTTGAAGGGGGGCTGGCGGGACAGGACTACGAGCAGTACTTC. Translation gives CSVEGGLAGQDYEQYF.

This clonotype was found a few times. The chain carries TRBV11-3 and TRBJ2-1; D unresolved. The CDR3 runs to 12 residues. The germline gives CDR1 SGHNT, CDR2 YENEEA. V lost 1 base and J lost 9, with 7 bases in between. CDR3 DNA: TGTGCCAGCAGCTTAGGAGGTTTTGAGCAGTTCTTC. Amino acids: CASSLGGFEQFF.

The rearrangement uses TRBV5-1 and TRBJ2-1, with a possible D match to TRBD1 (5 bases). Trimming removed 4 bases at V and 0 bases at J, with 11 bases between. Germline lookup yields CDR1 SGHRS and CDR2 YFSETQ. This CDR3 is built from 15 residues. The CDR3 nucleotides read TGCGCCAGCAGCCCCGACAGCCGCTCCTACAATGAGCAGTTCTTC. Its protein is CASSPDSRSYNEQFF.

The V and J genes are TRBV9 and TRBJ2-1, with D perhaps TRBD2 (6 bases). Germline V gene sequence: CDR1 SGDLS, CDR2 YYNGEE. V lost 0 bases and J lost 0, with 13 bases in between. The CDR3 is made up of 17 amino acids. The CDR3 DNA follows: TGTGCCAGCAGCGTAGCCCCAGCGGGCAGCTCCTACAATGAGCAGTTCTTC. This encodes CASSVAPAGSSYNEQFF.

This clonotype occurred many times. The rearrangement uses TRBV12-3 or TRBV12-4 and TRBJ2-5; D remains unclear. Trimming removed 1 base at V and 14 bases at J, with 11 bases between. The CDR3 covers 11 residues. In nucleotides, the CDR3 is TGTGCCAGCAGTTTAGGGGCTAGGGTATACTTC. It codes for CASSLGARVYF.